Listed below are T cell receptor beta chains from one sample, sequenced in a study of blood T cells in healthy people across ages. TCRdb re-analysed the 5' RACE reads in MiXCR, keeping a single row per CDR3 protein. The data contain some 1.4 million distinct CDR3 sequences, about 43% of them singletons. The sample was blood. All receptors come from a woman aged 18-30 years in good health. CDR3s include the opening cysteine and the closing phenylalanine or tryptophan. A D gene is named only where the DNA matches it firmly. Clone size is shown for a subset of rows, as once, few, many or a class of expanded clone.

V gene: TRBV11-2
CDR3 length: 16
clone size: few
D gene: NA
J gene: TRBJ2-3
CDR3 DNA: TGTGCCAGCAGCTTATCCACCTCCGGGACTGCCGATACGCAGTATTTT
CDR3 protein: CASSLSTSGTADTQYF

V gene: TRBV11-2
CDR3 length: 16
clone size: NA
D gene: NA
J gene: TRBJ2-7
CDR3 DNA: TGTGCCAGCAGCTTAGAGAGCGAGATCCCATCCTACGAGCAGTACTTC
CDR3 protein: CASSLESEIPSYEQYF

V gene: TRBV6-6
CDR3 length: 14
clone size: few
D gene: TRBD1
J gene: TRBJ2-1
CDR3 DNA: TGTGCCAGCCTCCAGGGACAGTTCACTAATGAGCAGTTCTTC
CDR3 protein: CASLQGQFTNEQFF

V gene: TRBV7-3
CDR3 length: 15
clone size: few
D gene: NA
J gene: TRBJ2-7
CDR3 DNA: TGTGCCAGCAGCTTAACGTCCCCAGGGAGTAACGAGCAGTACTTC
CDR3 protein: CASSLTSPGSNEQYF

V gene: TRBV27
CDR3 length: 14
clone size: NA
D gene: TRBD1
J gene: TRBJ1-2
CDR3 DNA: TGTGCCAGCAGTTCGCGCACAGGGGTCTATGGCTACACCTTC
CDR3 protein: CASSSRTGVYGYTF

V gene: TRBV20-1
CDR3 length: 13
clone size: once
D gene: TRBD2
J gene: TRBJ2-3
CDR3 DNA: TGCAGTGCTTCCCGGACTAGTATAGATACGCAGTATTTT
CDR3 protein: CSASRTSIDTQYF

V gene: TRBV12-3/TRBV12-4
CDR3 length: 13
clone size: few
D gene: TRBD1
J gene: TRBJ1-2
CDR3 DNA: TGTGCCAGCACCTTGGGACAGACCTATGGCTACACCTTC
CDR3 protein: CASTLGQTYGYTF

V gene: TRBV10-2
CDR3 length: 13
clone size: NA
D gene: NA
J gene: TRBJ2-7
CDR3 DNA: TGCGCCAGCATGAAGAGGGGGGGAGGCGAGCAGTACTTC
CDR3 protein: CASMKRGGGEQYF

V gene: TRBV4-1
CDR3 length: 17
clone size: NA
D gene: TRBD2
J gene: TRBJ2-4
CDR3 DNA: TGCGCCAGCAGCCAATCTCGGGAGGGCGAAGCCAAAAACATTCGGTACTTC
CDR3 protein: CASSQSREGEAKNIRYF

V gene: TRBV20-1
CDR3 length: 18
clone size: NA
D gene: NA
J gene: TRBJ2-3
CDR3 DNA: TGCAGTGCTGCACTTCCCGGGACGGGTTGGGTTGGCGCAAATACGCAGTATTTT
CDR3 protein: CSAALPGTGWVGANTQYF

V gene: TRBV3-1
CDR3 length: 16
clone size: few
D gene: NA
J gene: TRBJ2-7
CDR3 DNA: TGTGCCAGCAGCCAAGATGCCCAAACGTCATCGTACGAGCAGTACTTC
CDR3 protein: CASSQDAQTSSYEQYF

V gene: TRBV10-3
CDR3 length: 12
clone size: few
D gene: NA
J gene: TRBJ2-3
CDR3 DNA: TGTGCCACAGGAGGTGCGTCCACTACGCAGTATTTT
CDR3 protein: CATGGASTTQYF

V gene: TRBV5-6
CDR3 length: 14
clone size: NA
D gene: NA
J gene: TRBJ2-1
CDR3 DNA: TGTGCCAGCAGCTTCCCTAGCGAGTACAATGAGCAGTTCTTC
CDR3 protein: CASSFPSEYNEQFF

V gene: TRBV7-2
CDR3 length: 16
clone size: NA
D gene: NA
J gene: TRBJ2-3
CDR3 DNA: TGTGCCAGCAGCTTAGGCGGTCCTCCGCCCCGTTATACGCAGTATTTT
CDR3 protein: CASSLGGPPPRYTQYF

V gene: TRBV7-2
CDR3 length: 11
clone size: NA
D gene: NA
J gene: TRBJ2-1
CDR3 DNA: TGTGCCAGCAGCGAGCTATTGGAGCAGTTCTTC
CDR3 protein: CASSELLEQFF

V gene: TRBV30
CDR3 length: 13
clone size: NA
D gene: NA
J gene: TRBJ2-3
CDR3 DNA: TGTGCCTGGACACGGCGAGGCACAGATACGCAGTATTTT
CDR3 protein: CAWTRRGTDTQYF

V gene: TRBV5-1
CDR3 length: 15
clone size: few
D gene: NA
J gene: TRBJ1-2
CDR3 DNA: TGCGCCAGCAGCTTGGTTGCCGAATATAACTATGGCTACACCTTC
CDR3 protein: CASSLVAEYNYGYTF

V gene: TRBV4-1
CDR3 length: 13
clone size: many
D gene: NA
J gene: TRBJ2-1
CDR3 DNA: TGCGCCAGCAGCCATCCAGGGGGGAATGAGCAGTTCTTC
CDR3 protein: CASSHPGGNEQFF

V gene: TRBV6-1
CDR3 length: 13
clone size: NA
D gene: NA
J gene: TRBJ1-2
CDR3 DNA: TGTGCCAGCAGTGAAAATTATGGGGATGGCTACACCTTC
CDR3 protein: CASSENYGDGYTF

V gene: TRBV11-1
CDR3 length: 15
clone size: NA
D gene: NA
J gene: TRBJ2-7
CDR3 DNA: TGTGCCAGCAGCCCCCTCGTAATGAGCTCCTACGAGCAGTACTTC
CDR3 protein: CASSPLVMSSYEQYF

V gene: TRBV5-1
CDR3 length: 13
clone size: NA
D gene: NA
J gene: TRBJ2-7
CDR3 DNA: TGCGCCAGCAGCTTCTTCCAGTCCTCTGGGCAGTACTTC
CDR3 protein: CASSFFQSSGQYF

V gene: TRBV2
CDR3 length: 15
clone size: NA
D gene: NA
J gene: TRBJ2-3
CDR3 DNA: TGTGCCAGCAGTGACGGCAGGGAGAAAACAGATACGCAGTATTTT
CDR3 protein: CASSDGREKTDTQYF

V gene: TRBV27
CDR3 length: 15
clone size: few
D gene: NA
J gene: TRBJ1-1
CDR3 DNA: TGTGCCAGCAGTCCACACCCGGACGGAAACACTGAAGCTTTCTTT
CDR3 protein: CASSPHPDGNTEAFF

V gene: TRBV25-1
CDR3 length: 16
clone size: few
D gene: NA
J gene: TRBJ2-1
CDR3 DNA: TGTGCCAGCAGTGAAAAGGCCTCGGGTAGCGGACGTCGGCAGTTCTTC
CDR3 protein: CASSEKASGSGRRQFF

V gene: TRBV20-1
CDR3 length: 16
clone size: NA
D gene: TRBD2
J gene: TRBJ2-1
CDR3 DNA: TGCAGTGCCCTGGGGGCGGGGGGCAACACCTACAATGAGCAGTTCTTC
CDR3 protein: CSALGAGGNTYNEQFF

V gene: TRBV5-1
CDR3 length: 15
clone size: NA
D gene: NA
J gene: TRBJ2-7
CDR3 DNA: TGCGCCAGCAGCTTGGTGCAGGGGCACTCCTACGAGCAGTACTTC
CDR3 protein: CASSLVQGHSYEQYF

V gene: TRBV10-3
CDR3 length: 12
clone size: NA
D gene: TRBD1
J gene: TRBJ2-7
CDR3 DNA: TGTGCCATCAGTTCCGACAGGGGCGAGCAGTACTTC
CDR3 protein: CAISSDRGEQYF

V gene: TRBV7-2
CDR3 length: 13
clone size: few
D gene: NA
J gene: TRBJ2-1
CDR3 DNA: TGTGCCAGCAGCCCGGACCCCGGGAATGAGCAGTTCTTC
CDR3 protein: CASSPDPGNEQFF

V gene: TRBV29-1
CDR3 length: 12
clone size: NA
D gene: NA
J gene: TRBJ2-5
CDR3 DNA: TGCAGCGTTGCTAGGGTAGCAGAGACCCAGTACTTC
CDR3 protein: CSVARVAETQYF

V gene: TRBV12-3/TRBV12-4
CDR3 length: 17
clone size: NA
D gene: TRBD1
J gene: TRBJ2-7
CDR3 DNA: TGTGCCAGCAGCTACCGCCGACAGGGAGTGAGCTCCTACGAGCAGTACTTC
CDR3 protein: CASSYRRQGVSSYEQYF

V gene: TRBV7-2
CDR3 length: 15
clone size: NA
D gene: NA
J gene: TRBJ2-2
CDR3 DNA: TGTGCCAGCAGCTTAGCCGATATATTAACCGGGGAGCTGTTTTTT
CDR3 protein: CASSLADILTGELFF

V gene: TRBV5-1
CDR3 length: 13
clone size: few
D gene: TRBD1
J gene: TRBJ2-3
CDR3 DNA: TGCGCCAGCAGTATGAACAGGGGCGATACGCAGTATTTT
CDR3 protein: CASSMNRGDTQYF

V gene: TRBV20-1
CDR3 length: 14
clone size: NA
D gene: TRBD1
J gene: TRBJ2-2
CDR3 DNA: TGCAGTGCTTCAACAGGGGGGAACACCGGGGAGCTGTTTTTT
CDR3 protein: CSASTGGNTGELFF

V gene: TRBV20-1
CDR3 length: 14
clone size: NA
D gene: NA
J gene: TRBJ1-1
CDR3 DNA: TGCAGTGCTGCAAGGGGGGTATCGAACACTGAAGCTTTCTTT
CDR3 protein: CSAARGVSNTEAFF

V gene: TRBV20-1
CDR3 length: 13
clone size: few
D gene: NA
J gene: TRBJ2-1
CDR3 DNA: TGCAGTGCTGGGGAGGGGGCCGCGGATGAGCAGTTCTTC
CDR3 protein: CSAGEGAADEQFF

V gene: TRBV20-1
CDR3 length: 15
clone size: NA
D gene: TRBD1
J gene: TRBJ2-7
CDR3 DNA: TGCAGTGCCCCCGATGACAGTCCAGGGGGTTACGAGCAGTACTTC
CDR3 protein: CSAPDDSPGGYEQYF

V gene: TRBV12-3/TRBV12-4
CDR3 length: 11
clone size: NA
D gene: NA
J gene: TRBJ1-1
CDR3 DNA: TGTGCCAGCACCCGCACAGAAGAAGCTTTCTTT
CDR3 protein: CASTRTEEAFF

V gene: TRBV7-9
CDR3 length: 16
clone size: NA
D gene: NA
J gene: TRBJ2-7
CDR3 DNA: TGTGCCAGCAGCTTAGAGGGAGGCGTTCCCTCCTACGAGCAGTACTTC
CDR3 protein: CASSLEGGVPSYEQYF

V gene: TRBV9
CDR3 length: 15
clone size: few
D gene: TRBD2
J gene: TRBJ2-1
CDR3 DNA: TGTGCCAGCAGCGGGACTAGCGGGGGGCACAATGAGCAGTTCTTC
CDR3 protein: CASSGTSGGHNEQFF

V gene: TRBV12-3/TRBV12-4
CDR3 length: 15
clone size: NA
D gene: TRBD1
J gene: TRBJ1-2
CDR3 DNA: TGTGCCAGCAGTGCCTCCGGGACAGGGAATTATGGCTACACCTTC
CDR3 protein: CASSASGTGNYGYTF

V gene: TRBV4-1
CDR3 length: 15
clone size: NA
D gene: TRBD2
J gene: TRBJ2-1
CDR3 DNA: TGCGCCAGCAGCCGAACTAGCGGGAGCTCCTACGAGCAGTTCTTC
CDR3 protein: CASSRTSGSSYEQFF

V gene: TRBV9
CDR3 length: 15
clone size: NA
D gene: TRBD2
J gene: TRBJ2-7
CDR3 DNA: TGTGCCAGCAGCGTAGAAATAGCGGGGGCCTACGAGCAGTACTTC
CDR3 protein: CASSVEIAGAYEQYF

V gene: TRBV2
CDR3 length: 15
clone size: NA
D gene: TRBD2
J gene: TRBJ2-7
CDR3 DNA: TGTGCCAGCAGTCTGACTAGCGGGGGGGCCGTCGAGCAGTACTTC
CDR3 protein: CASSLTSGGAVEQYF

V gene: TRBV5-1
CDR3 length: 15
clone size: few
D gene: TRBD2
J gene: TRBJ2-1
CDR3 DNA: TGCGCCAGCAGCTTGGTCTCAGCGGGAGACAATGAGCAGTTCTTC
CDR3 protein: CASSLVSAGDNEQFF

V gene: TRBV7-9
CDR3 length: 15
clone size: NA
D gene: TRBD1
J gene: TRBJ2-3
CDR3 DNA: TGTGCCAGCAGCGCAAGGGACAGGGATGCAGATACGCAGTATTTT
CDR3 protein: CASSARDRDADTQYF

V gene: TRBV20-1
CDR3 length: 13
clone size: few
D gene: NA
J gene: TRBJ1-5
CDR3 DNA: TGCAGTGCCAAAGACCCTAGCAATCAGCCCCAGCATTTT
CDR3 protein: CSAKDPSNQPQHF

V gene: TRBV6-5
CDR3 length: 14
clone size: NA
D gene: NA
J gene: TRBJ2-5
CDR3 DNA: TGTGCCAGCAGGTTACAGGGAGGGGAAGAGACCCAGTACTTC
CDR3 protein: CASRLQGGEETQYF

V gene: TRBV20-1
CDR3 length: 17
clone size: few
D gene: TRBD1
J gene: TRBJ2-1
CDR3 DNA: TGCAGTGCTAGAGCGACAGGGGGTGCAACTACGGGTAATGAGCAGTTCTTC
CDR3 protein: CSARATGGATTGNEQFF

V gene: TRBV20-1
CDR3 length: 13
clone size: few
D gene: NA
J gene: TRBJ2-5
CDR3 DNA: TGCAGTGCTAGCGGGATTAATCAAGAGACCCAGTACTTC
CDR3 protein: CSASGINQETQYF